This entry describes one T cell receptor (beta chain). What it recognizes is unknown. The data were obtained in a study of cytomegalovirus exposure and HLA in healthy donors. General study results and limits: The study flagged around 150 TCR beta chains as cytomegalovirus-associated.

A multiplex PCR was run with 60 Vbeta primers and 13 Jbeta primers. Generated by immunoSEQ multiplex PCR, the TCRdb table keeps only in-frame clones and is missing some. Of 250,000 to 300,000 clones listed, about four fifths are singletons. Germline V lookup: CDR1 SEHNR, CDR2 FQNEAQ (reference sequence). CDR3 length equals 15 residues. The V segment lost 0 bases and the J segment 3 bases; nucleotides outside the gene matches: 4. This TCR derives from a woman aged 40 to 50 in good health and CMV-seropositive. This chain connects TRBV7-9 to TRBJ2-7; 8 bases are a match to TRBD1. Sequencing input: PBMCs. CDR3 in amino acids: CASSLAGDRFYEQYF. The CDR3 region has the DNA TGTGCCAGCAGCTTAGCAGGGGACAGGTTCTACGAGCAGTACTTC. Filled out from reference TRBV7-9 and TRBJ2-7, the complete variable domain reads DTGVSQNPRHKITKRGQNVTFRCDPISEHNRLYWYRQTLGQGPEFLTYFQNEAQLEKSRLLSDRFSAERPKGSFSTLEIQRTEQGDSAMYLCASSLAGDRFYEQYFGPGTRLTVT.